The T cell receptor (beta chain) described here comes from a study of T cells in women clearing cervical HPV infection. The method was immunoSEQ multiplex PCR; TCRdb's version includes in-frame clones alone and lacks a portion of them. The table lists around 30,000 clones, with about 3% in the top ten. With respect to this clone: The sequenced fragment ends 3 residues before the CDR3 boundary, so the rest is inferred from the germline J gene.

Trimming cost V 3 bases and J 2 bases, with 9 bases left between them. The germline CDR1 and CDR2 sequences are DFQATT and SNEGSKA (reference sequence). The CDR3 is made up of 13 amino acids. V usage is TRBV20-1 and J usage is TRBJ2-3; weak D call: TRBD1 (6 bases). The receptor was derived from a woman between 18 and 70 years old with a cervical HPV16 infection that either progressed to CIN3+ or cleared (not recorded which). The source material was blood buffy coat. The CDR3 reads CSARGAATDTQYF. Partial CDR3 DNA: TGCAGTGCTAGGGGGGCTGCCACAGATACG.